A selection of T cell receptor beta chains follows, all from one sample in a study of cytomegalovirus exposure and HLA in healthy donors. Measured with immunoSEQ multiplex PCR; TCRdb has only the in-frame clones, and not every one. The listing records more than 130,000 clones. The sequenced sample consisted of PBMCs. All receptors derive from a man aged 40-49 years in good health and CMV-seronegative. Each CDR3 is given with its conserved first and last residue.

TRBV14 CASSQVGLGLREQYF
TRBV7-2 CASSLDRRGKAKNIQYF
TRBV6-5 CASRTGNTQYF
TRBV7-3 CASSLKGQGASEQYF
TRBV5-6 CASSSGSTDTQYF
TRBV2 CASSEQEGLTEAFF
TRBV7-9 CASSRTGSSYEQYF
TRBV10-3 CAISESMEGYTF
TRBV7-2 CASSLERTNYGYTF
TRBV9 CASSPRQGQGEKLFF
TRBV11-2 CASIHRDRGNEQFF
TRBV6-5 CASSTGTGYGEAFF
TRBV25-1 CASRTGIPTGELFF
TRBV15 CATSSFRTDSPSGANVLTF
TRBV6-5 CASSYSATVGETQYF
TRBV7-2 CASSLVGSPPQEQFF
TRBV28 CASSLLGTTGYGYTF
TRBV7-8 CASSPMGQGGETQYF
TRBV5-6 CASSPGATSGYSYNEQFF
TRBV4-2 CASSKQTGGNEKLFF
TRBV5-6 CASSPGIMNTEAFF
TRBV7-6 CASSLTGNSNQPQHF
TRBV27 CASSLLAGGSPYEQYF
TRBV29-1 CSVERGQGYTGELFF
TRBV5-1 CASSHSSGAGDTQYF
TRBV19 CASSMISGEETQYF
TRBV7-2 CASSFRGTLTYGYTF
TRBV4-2 CASSQDPGLAGLTGELFF
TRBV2 CASSVRTGGCFF
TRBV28 CASGYALAGGQDTQYF
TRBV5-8 CASSFEQGGPGANVLTF
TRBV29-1 CTSVSPPTDAYGYTF
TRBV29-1 CSVRQGYEKLFF
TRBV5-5 CASSLGPGISGNTIYF
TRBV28 CASSFRTGGIQPQHF
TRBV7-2 CASSLSVGMGNEKLFF
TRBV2 CATKGDTTTYEQYF
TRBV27 CASRGDRGKGGTNEKLFF
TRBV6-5 CASSYSPEGNYGYTF
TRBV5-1 CASRSNQPGSGETQYF
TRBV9 CASSLGSGAYEQYF